What follows are 7 T cell receptor beta chains derived from one specimen sequenced in a study of CD8 T cells in ankylosing spondylitis. General study findings and limits: A TCR beta motif of roughly 8 highly homologous variants appeared characteristic of ankylosing spondylitis blood.

These receptors have no known antigen. TCRdb analysed the 5' RACE reads with MiXCR anew, one entry per CDR3 protein. The sample comprises about 390,000 distinct CDR3 sequences, about a fifth of which are singletons, and 16% rests with the top ten. The source material was blood, either unsorted or a sorted T cell fraction (not recorded which). The receptors were gathered from a male donor with ankylosing spondylitis.

This clonotype has only a few counts. The J gene is TRBJ2-3, the V gene TRBV12-3 or TRBV12-4; TRBD2 might be the D (5 bases). V was cut by 1 base and J by 8 bases, with 19 bases left in between. This CDR3 is 16 amino acids long. Here the CDR3 DNA reads TGTGCCAGCAGTTTAGGGATGGCGGGCTGGTTGGGTACGCAGTATTTT. Its translation: CASSLGMAGWLGTQYF.

This clonotype was observed a handful of times. This rearrangement joins TRBV12-3 or TRBV12-4 to TRBJ1-5; D perhaps matches TRBD1 (6 bases). Between the trimmed V and J ends, which lost 7 bases and 6 bases, there was a span of 13 bases. This CDR3 is built from 13 residues. The CDR3 protein is CASNHRESQPQHF. In nucleotides, the CDR3 is TGTGCCAGCAATCACAGGGAAAGTCAGCCCCAGCATTTT.

The chain recombines TRBV5-1 with TRBJ2-3; D may be TRBD2 (6 bases). V was cut by 0 bases and J by 2 bases, with 13 bases left in between. In germline, CDR1 is SGHRS, CDR2 YFSETQ. CDR3 length equals 16 residues. CDR3 loop: CASSLVDAGPTDTQYF. The CDR3 DNA is TGCGCCAGCAGCTTGGTTGACGCGGGACCCACAGATACGCAGTATTTT.

The V call is TRBV5-1, the J call TRBJ2-2; D tentatively fits TRBD1 or TRBD2 (5 bases each). Looked up from germline, CDR1 is SGHRS and CDR2 is YFSETQ. V shed 3 bases and J shed 3 bases, with 12 bases lying between them. This CDR3 has 15 residues. The DNA of the CDR3 is TGCGCCAGCAGCTACAGGACTGGGGACACCGGGGAGCTGTTTTTT. Its translation: CASSYRTGDTGELFF.

The J gene is TRBJ2-3, the V gene TRBV7-2; the match to TRBD2 covers 9 bases. CDR3 length: 16 residues. Germline assignment: CDR1 SGHTA and CDR2 FQGNSA. V lost 1 base, J lost 3 bases, and 5 bases stayed unmatched. The CDR3 here is CASSLGGRARTDTQYF. The DNA of the CDR3 is TGTGCCAGCAGCTTAGGCGGGAGGGCTCGGACAGATACGCAGTATTTT.

This chain joins TRBV4-3 and TRBJ2-5; TRBD1 might be the D (5 bases). CDR1 LGHNA and CDR2 YSLEER come from the germline V gene. The CDR3 spans 15 residues. V was shortened by 0 bases and J by 3 bases, with 11 bases between the two germline ends. CDR3 sequence (DNA): TGCGCCAGCAGCCAAGAGGCAGGGATCGAAGAGACCCAGTACTTC. As protein: CASSQEAGIEETQYF.

This clonotype has just a few counts. The chain couples TRBV14 to TRBJ1-1; D perhaps matches TRBD1 (5 bases). V lost 0 bases to trimming and J lost 5 bases, with 13 bases between them. The CDR3 extends over 15 amino acids. Germline CDR1 SGHDN, CDR2 FVKESK. The CDR3 here is CASSQDSQWGTEAFF. For the CDR3, the DNA is TGTGCCAGCAGCCAAGATTCACAGTGGGGGACTGAAGCTTTCTTT.